This section outlines one T cell receptor (beta chain) sequence together with its context. This clone has just one count. It lacks a known antigen. Within one base of it there is no much larger clone, and no base qualities were kept. In the prospective study, participants were about 18 to 100 years old, resided in under 30 geographic areas of the United States, and were enrolled through a virtual design. In the prospective study, cohorts were assigned on the basis of participant-reported clinical history obtained from a screening survey and a study questionnaire. Exposed participants were defined as having been in contact with someone with a PCR-confirmed or clinician-diagnosed COVID-19 case within 2 weeks of study entry. In the prospective study, mobile phlebotomists collected whole blood, serum and a nasopharyngeal or oropharyngeal swab from each participant. Additional blood draws and questionnaires over an approximately 2-month period could optionally be provided by prospective study participants. Before DNA extraction, blood samples from the prospective study were shipped at room temperature or frozen.

The germline V gene specifies SGHTA as CDR1 and FQGNSA as CDR2. CDR3 length: 14 amino acids, cysteine to phenylalanine. The kept DNA is CDR3 alone, 42 bases in frame from the first base. V gives up 6 bases and J gives up 3 bases, and the segment between their germline ends measures 14 bases. TCRbeta CDR3 regions were amplified from genomic DNA by means of the immunoSEQ Assay, a bias-controlled multiplex PCR. The published analysis was carried out like this. Nucleated cell counts per sample were estimated from amplification of reference gene primers within the assay. To quantify the absolute abundance of each unique TCRbeta CDR3 rearrangement, sequence reads were collapsed and filtered. For each sample, productive Simpson clonality was calculated as the square root of Simpson's diversity index across productive rearrangements. Held by TCRdb, this immuneACCESS table contains in-frame sequences only and omits some clones. Under half of the omission traces to an unresolved V gene where checked; the cause of the rest is unknown. V, J and clone size reflect that table, while D and trimming were determined from the DNA. Across this sample there are roughly 260,000 clones, with about four fifths seen only once. The ten biggest clones cover 3% to 4.5% of the sample.

The data are from a study of blood T cell repertoires in COVID-19 (TCRdb year 2020). Regarding the research as a whole: The collaborator samples originated in the United States, Italy and Spain and spanned the acute and convalescent phases of COVID-19. Sample metadata almost always included a de-identified subject ID, COVID-19 status, age in years and sex. The prospective study material was composed of cDNA or gDNA derived from T cells, B-cell-depleted T cells, or PBMCs. Samples came from the ongoing ImmuneRACE study (first 160 participants) plus 1,254 subjects from 6 global collaborators. The repertoires were made available in a free public database intended to serve as a resource for research on the immune response to SARS-CoV-2. Where available, HLA class I and class II types were obtained from metadata supplied by the sample provider rather than from assay-based typing. Deeply sampled blood TCRbeta repertoires from subjects exposed to, actively infected with, or recovered from COVID-19 were included in the dataset. General findings and caveats noted by the study authors: How much clinical and demographic metadata was included differed by source and by participant, and the metadata was provided uncurated.

Sequenced material: PBMCs or T cells enriched from blood (not recorded which). The TCR comes from a woman in her thirties or forties who had been exposed to COVID-19. The chain is assembled from TRBV7-2 and TRBJ1-1; the D gene identity is not certain. CDR3 region: CASRPSARDTEAFF. The nucleotide sequence is TGTGCCAGCAGACCAAGCGCGAGGGACACTGAAGCTTTCTTT.